This T cell receptor (beta chain) was identified during a study of T cells in Graves' hyperthyroidism and ophthalmopathy. Study-wide context: The blood sample was taken at first diagnosis, before treatment began.

This clonotype appeared many times. Its antigen is not known. CDR1 is SGHAT and CDR2 is FQNNGV in the germline V gene. This CDR3 is built from 14 residues. V was clipped by 5 bases and J by 4 bases, with 14 bases between them. Regarding the study as a whole: Expanded thyroid clonotypes (above 0.001) were mostly also found in blood.

TCR beta CDR3 regions were amplified from RNA transcripts. HTBI primers were used for first-round RT-PCR of the TCR CDR3. One entry per CDR3 protein results from TCRdb running MiXCR on the multiplex PCR reads. The sample contains about 770,000 distinct CDR3 sequences, around 20% of which appear only once. Patients aged 18 to 65 had newly diagnosed hyperthyroidism that had lasted under 2 months. Pregnant or lactating patients were excluded, as were those with uncontrolled infection or other autoimmune disease. This rearrangement joins TRBV11-2 to TRBJ1-2; D may be TRBD1 (5 bases). Sequenced sample: blood. This TCR was sampled from a woman aged 45 to 65 with Graves' hyperthyroidism that later progressed to Graves' ophthalmopathy. The CDR3 loop reads CASSASGRIYGYTF. CDR3 bases: TGTGCCAGCAGCGCCTCGGGACGGATCTATGGCTACACCTTC.